This TCR beta chain was found in a study of blood T cells in healthy people across ages (dated by TCRdb to 2013 to 2016). At the level of the whole study: Template switching captured roughly one uniquely barcoded TCR beta cDNA molecule per two T cells in model experiments. Four age groups were formed from the donors: young (average about 16 years), middle-aged (around 39), aged (around 68) and long-lived (around 82). To avoid experimental bias, donors of different ages were randomly spread across the sequencing lanes. Using deep sequencing normalized with unique cDNA molecular identifiers, the study measured how TCR beta repertoire diversity changes with age. For two donors (one aged 18 to 29 and one aged 80 or older), the study analyzed two additional independent replicas of 1 million unique cDNA reads from the same blood draw.

Library prep was done by 5' RACE. Sequencing was performed on an Illumina HiSeq 2500. A second PCR of roughly 6 to 12 cycles was run with a J-beta primer mix and a sample-barcoded 5' primer. A unique molecular identifier was introduced onto each TCR beta cDNA molecule by a template-switch 5' adaptor carrying 12 random nucleotides. Each sample yielded at least 2.5 million CDR3-containing paired-end reads. First-strand cDNA was synthesized from all RNA with the Mint cDNA synthesis kit, primed by a TRBC-specific oligonucleotide. Following uracil-DNA glycosylase treatment, all cDNA underwent a first 18-cycle PCR with the universal primers M1SS and BC2_uni_R. As for the original processing: For normalization, 1 million high-quality reads, each with a distinct molecular identifier, were randomly selected from each sample. Instead of being binned into consensus sequences, reads that shared molecular identifiers were thrown out. CDR3 identification, clonotype clustering and error correction used MiTCR with a Q25 quality threshold and the strictest error-elimination algorithm. Lower-bound total TCR beta diversity was estimated with a nonparametric unseen species model using Euler transformation. In-frame beta chains were kept once TCRdb had trimmed the public reads at Q25 with fastp and called clones with MiXCR. Each record represents a unique CDR3 protein, reported with the most common genes and DNA among its rows. In this record, the V and J calls reflect TCRdb's handling and not the investigators' own analysis. Within this sample are 600,000 to 1,000,000 distinct CDR3 sequences, with roughly 60% of them counted one time only. 20% to 25% of the sample goes to the ten largest clones.

The trim is 8 bases for V and 1 base for J, with a gap of 9 bases between the germline ends. The CDR3 covers 12 residues, taking in both the cysteine and the phenylalanine. Only the CDR3 DNA stays, 36 bases, in frame from base 1. What the authors observed across the whole study: Total diversity estimates from one million sequenced T cells were considered lower bounds and underestimates. As age increased, observed TCR beta diversity per million T cells dropped in a roughly linear way, and a significant reduction was already evident by age roughly 40. Compared with the aged group, the long-lived group had more naive CD4+ T cells, fewer expanded clones and increased TCR diversity, suggesting age selection. The percentage of naive T cells measured by flow cytometry correlated strongly with observed TCR beta diversity. Because the CMV infection status of the donors was unknown, age-related changes in expanded clonotypes may potentially have been confounded. Conclusive comparison of naive and antigen-experienced compartments was prevented by the profiling of bulk unsorted PBMCs.

The donors were some 36 Caucasian individuals from Russia, aged roughly 6 to 90 years, who were systemically healthy. Each donor gave around 9 milliliters of peripheral blood, collected into EDTA-treated Vacutainer tubes. Ficoll-Paque density-gradient centrifugation was used to isolate PBMCs, with at least 7 million obtained per sample. Trizol reagent was used to extract total RNA from PBMCs, with at least 5 micrograms per sample. Naive CD45RAhigh/CD27high T cell percentages were measured by flow cytometry on a PBMC aliquot from every donor. Details on this clonotype: Its antigen remains unidentified. Qualities for individual bases were not recorded, and no much larger clone is one base off.

Rearrangement joined TRBV12-3 or TRBV12-4 to TRBJ2-7; the D gene lacks a confident call. The sequence came from a man in his thirties or forties in good health. The sequenced sample was blood. The DNA sequence follows: TGTGCCAGCGGTCACAGTTCCTACGAGCAGTACTTC. This translates into CASGHSSYEQYF.